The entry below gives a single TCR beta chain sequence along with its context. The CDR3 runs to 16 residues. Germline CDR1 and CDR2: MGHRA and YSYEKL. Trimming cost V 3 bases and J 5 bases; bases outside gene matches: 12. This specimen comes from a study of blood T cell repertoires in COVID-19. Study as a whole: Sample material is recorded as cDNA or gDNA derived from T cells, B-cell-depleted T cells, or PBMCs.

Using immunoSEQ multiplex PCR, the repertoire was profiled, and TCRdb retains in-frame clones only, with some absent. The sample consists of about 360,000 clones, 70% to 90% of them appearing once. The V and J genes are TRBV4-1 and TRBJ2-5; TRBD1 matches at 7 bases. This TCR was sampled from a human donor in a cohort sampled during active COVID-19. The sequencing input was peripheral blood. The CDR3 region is CASSHWGQRISETQYF. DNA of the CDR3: TGCGCCAGCAGCCACTGGGGACAGAGAATTAGTGAGACCCAGTACTTC.